This TCR beta chain came from a study of blood T cell repertoires in COVID-19 (dated by TCRdb to the early 2020s). Background on the whole study: The collaborator samples originated in the United States, Italy and Spain and spanned the acute and convalescent phases of COVID-19. The samples were drawn from the first 160 participants of the ongoing ImmuneRACE study and from about 1,200 subjects provided by 6 global collaborators. The prospective study material was composed of cDNA or gDNA derived from T cells, B-cell-depleted T cells, or PBMCs. Deeply sampled blood TCRbeta repertoires from subjects exposed to, actively infected with, or recovered from COVID-19 were included in the dataset. HLA class I and class II types, where available, came from metadata supplied by the sample provider rather than from assay-based typing. A freely available public database, intended as a resource for researchers studying the immune response to SARS-CoV-2, is where the repertoires were released. Nearly every sample came with metadata listing a de-identified subject ID, COVID-19 status, age in years and sex. General findings and caveats noted by the study authors: How much clinical and demographic metadata was included differed by source and by participant, and the metadata was provided uncurated.

TCRbeta CDR3 regions were amplified from genomic DNA using the immunoSEQ Assay, a bias-controlled multiplex PCR. Under the source paper's analysis protocol: Nucleated cell counts per sample were estimated from amplification of reference gene primers within the assay. To quantify the absolute abundance of each unique TCRbeta CDR3 rearrangement, sequence reads were collapsed and filtered. For each sample, productive Simpson clonality was calculated as the square root of Simpson's diversity index over productive rearrangements. As stored in TCRdb, this immuneACCESS dataset retains in-frame rearrangements with V and J assigned. A fraction of the clones does not appear; measured against another copy, unresolved V genes explain less than half of the discrepancy, and the remainder lacks a known reason. V and J calls and clone size follow that table, whereas D and trimming were derived from the DNA. This sample has some 66,000 clones in its table, and roughly 82% of those were observed once. Jointly, the top ten make up about 7% of the sample.

The junction carries 5 bases between V and J, which are trimmed by 1 base and 10 bases respectively. The CDR3 numbers 11 residues from cysteine through phenylalanine. The entry retains the CDR3 DNA only, 33 bases that are in frame from base 1. Via the germline V gene, CDR1 is MNHEY and CDR2 SVGEGT. About this clone itself: Its antigen remains unidentified. Nothing much larger sits one base from this clone, and base qualities are not available.

The collaborating institutions used their own protocols to collect whole blood in K2EDTA tubes. For TCRbeta analysis, collaborators shipped samples in one of three forms: frozen whole blood, isolated PBMCs, or DNA extracted from either of those sample types. The sequenced sample consisted of peripheral blood. The V gene is TRBV6-2 or TRBV6-3 and the J gene is TRBJ2-1, with an unclear D gene assignment. This clonotype was sampled from a man aged 55 to 69 with acute or convalescent COVID-19. The CDR3 protein sequence reads: CASSYFGEQFF. The bases are TGTGCCAGCAGTTACTTCGGGGAGCAGTTCTTC.